The present TCR beta chain was sequenced within a study of blood T cell repertoires in COVID-19. Study context: The samples span acute and convalescent COVID-19 from the United States, Italy and Spain.

There are 14 residues in the CDR3. Per the germline V gene, CDR1 is LNHDA and CDR2 is SQIVND (reference sequence). The junction had 4 bases not matched to a gene; V was cut back by 6 bases and J by 4 bases. The Seattle site enrolled patients during active infection and followed them longitudinally. Measured with immunoSEQ multiplex PCR; TCRdb has only the in-frame clones, and not every one. Counted here are 130,000 or so clones, 79% occurring once; the ten biggest clones make up about 5%. The sequenced material came from peripheral blood. J is TRBJ1-5 and V is TRBV19; 9 positions agree with TRBD1. This clonotype was sampled from a woman in her 70s with COVID-19, enrolled during active disease. This CDR3 is CASSPGQGNQPQHF. The CDR3 DNA follows: TGTGCCAGTAGCCCCGGACAGGGGAATCAGCCCCAGCATTTT. The full variable domain, rest sourced from reference TRBV19 and TRBJ1-5, is DGGITQSPKYLFRKEGQNVTLSCEQNLNHDAMYWYRQDPGQGLRLIYYSQIVNDFQKGDIAEGYSVSREKKESFPLTVTSAQKNPTAFYLCASSPGQGNQPQHFGDGTRLSIL.